One T cell receptor (beta chain) is described in this entry. Germline V gene lookup returns CDR1 SGDLS and CDR2 YYNGEE. Trimming removed 0 bases from V and 0 bases from J, with 7 bases in between. This CDR3 is 15 amino acids long. The data derive from a study of blood T cell repertoires in COVID-19. Here immunoSEQ multiplex PCR was the method, and the copy in TCRdb shows in-frame clones only, minus some. The table has around 480,000 clones, around 90% seen once. This chain connects TRBV9 to TRBJ2-1; D gene unclear. Sequenced: PBMCs or T cells enriched from blood (not recorded which). The sequence came from a woman younger than 35 who had recovered from COVID-19. CDR3 nucleotide sequence: TGTGCCAGCAGCGTAGCGAGTATCTCCTACAATGAGCAGTTCTTC. It is translated as CASSVASISYNEQFF.